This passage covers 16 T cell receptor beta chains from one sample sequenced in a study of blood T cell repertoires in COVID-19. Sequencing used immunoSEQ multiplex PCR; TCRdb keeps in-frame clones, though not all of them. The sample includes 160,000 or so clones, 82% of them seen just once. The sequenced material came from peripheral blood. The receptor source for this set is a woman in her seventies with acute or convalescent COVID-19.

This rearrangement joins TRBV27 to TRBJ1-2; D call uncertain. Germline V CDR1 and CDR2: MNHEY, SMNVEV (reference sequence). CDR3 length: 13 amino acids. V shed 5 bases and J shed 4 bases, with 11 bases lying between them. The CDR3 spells CASSKGGGYGYTF. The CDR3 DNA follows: TGTGCCAGCAGTAAGGGAGGAGGCTATGGCTACACCTTC.

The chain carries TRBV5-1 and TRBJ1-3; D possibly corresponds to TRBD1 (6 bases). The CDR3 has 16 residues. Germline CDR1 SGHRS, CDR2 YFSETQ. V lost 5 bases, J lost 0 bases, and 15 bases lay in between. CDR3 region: CASSEGQTFSGNTIYF. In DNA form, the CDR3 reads TGCGCCAGCAGTGAAGGACAGACTTTCTCTGGAAACACCATATATTTT.

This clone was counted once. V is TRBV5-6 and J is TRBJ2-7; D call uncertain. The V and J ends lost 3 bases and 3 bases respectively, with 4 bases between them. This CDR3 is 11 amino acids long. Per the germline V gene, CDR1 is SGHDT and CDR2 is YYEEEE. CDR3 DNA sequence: TGTGCCAGCAGCTCCTACTACGAGCAGTACTTC. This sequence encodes CASSSYYEQYF.

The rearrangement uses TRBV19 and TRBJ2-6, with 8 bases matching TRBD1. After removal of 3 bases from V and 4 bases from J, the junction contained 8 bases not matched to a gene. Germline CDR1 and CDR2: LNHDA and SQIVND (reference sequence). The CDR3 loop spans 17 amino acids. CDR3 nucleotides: TGTGCCAGTAGTATCGCCCCAGGGGGCTACGGGGCCAACGTCCTGACTTTC. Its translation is CASSIAPGGYGANVLTF.

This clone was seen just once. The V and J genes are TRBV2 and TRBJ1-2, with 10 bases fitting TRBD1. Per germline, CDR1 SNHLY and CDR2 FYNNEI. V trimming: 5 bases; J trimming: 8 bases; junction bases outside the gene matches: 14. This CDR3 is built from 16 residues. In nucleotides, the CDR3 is TGTGCCAGCAGTTTAACCCGGGACAGGGGCCTGGGGGGCTACACCTTC. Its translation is CASSLTRDRGLGGYTF.

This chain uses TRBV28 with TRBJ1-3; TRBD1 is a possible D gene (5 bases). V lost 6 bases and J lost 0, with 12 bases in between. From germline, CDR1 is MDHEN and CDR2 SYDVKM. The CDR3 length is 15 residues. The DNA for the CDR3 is TGTGCCAGCAGCTCGACAGCTTTCTCTGGAAACACCATATATTTT. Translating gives CASSSTAFSGNTIYF.

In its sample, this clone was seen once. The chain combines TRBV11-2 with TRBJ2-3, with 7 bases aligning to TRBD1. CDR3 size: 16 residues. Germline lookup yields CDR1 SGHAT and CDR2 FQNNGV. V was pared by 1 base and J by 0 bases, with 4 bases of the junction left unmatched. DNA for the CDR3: TGTGCCAGCAGCTTAGGAGGGGGCCCTAGCACAGATACGCAGTATTTT. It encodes CASSLGGGPSTDTQYF. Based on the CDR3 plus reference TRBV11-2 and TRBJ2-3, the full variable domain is EAGVAQSPRYKIIEKRQSVAFWCNPISGHATLYWYQQILGQGPKLLIQFQNNGVVDDSQLPKDRFSAERLKGVDSTLKIQPAKLEDSAVYLCASSLGGGPSTDTQYFGPGTRLTVL.

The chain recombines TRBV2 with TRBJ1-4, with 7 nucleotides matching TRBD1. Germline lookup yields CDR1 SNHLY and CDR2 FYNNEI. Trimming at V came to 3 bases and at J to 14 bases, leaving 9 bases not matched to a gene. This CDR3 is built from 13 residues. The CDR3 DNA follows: TGTGCCAGCAGTGAGGGGAACAGGGGCAATCTGTTTTTT. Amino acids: CASSEGNRGNLFF.

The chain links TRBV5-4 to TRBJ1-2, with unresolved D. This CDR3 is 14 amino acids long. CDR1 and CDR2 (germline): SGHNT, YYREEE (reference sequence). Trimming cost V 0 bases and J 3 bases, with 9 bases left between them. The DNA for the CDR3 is TGTGCCAGCAGCTTGGCCTCCGGTGACTATGGCTACACCTTC. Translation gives CASSLASGDYGYTF.

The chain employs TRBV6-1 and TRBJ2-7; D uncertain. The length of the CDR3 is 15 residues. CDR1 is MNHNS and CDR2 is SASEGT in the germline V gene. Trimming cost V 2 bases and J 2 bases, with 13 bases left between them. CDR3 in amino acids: CASSEKAGRTYEQYF. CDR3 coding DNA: TGTGCCAGCAGTGAAAAGGCAGGAAGGACCTACGAGCAGTACTTC.

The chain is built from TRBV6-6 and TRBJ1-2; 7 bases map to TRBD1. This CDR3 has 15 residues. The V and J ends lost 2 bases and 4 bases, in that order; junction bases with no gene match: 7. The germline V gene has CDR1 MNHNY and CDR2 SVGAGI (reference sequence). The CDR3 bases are TGTGCCAGCAGTTACCTGTATACAGGGGCCTATGGCTACACCTTC. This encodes CASSYLYTGAYGYTF.

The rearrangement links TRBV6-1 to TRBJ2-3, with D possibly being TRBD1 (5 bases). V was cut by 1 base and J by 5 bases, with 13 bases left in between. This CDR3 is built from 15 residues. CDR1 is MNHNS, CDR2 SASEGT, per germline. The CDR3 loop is CASSEVGDGVDTQYF. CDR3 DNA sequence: TGTGCCAGCAGTGAAGTAGGGGATGGGGTAGATACGCAGTATTTT.

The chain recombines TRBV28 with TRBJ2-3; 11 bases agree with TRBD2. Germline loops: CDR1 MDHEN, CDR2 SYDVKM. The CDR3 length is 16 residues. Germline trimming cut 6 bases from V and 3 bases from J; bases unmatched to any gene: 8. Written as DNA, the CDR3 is TGTGCCAGCAGGACGACTAGCGGGATAGGGACAGATACGCAGTATTTT. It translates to CASRTTSGIGTDTQYF. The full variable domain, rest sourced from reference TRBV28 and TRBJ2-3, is DVKVTQSSRYLVKRTGEKVFLECVQDMDHENMFWYRQDPGLGLRLIYFSYDVKMKEKGDIPEGYSVSREKKERFSLILESASTNQTSMYLCASRTTSGIGTDTQYFGPGTRLTVL.

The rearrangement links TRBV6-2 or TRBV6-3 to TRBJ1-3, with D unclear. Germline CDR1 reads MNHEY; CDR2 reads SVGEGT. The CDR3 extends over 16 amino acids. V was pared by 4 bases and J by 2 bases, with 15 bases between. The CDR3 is CASSSLGSWAGNTIYF. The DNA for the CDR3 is TGTGCCAGCAGTTCCTTGGGGAGCTGGGCTGGAAACACCATATATTTT.

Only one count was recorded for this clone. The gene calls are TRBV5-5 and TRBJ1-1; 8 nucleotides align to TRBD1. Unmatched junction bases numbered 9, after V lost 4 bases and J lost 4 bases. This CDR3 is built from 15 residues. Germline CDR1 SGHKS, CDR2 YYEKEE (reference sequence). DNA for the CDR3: TGTGCCAGCAGCCCAACAGGACAGGGCGGCACTGAAGCTTTCTTT. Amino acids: CASSPTGQGGTEAFF. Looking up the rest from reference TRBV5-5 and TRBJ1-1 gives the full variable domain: DAGVTQSPTHLIKTRGQQVTLRCSPISGHKSVSWYQQVLGQGPQFIFQYYEKEERGRGNFPDRFSARQFPNYSSELNVNALLLGDSALYLCASSPTGQGGTEAFFGQGTRLTVV.

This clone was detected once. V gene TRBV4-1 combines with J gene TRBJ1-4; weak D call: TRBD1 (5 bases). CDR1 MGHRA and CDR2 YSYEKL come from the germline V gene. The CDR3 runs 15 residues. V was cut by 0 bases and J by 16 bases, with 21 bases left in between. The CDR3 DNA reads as TGCGCCAGCAGCCAAGATCCGGGACTTCCGGACGTTGCGTTTTTT. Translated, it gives CASSQDPGLPDVAFF.